A selection of T cell receptor beta chains follows, all from one sample in a study of blood T cell repertoires in COVID-19. Sequencing was performed with immunoSEQ multiplex PCR; in TCRdb, only in-frame clones are kept and a portion is missing. The sample shows some 200,000 clones, more than 75% of them seen only once. Sequenced sample: peripheral blood. The receptors were sampled from a man in his forties with active or convalescent COVID-19. CDR3s include the opening cysteine and the closing phenylalanine or tryptophan. A D gene is named only where the DNA matches it firmly.

CDR3: CASGQGTNYGYTF; J: TRBJ1-2; D: TRBD1; V: TRBV2
CDR3: CASSPGGSPGWHF; J: TRBJ1-5; D: TRBD1; V: TRBV27
CDR3: CASSEYRAADTQYF; J: TRBJ2-3; D: -; V: TRBV7-6
CDR3: CASRLNPGTEAFF; J: TRBJ1-1; D: -; V: TRBV19
CDR3: CASSQGAGPSTDTQYF; J: TRBJ2-3; D: -; V: TRBV4-3
CDR3: CASLIRTGALNTEAFF; J: TRBJ1-1; D: -; V: TRBV13
CDR3: CASSRTRGNEKLFF; J: TRBJ1-4; D: TRBD1; V: TRBV9
CDR3: CASSRGAGSYEQYF; J: TRBJ2-7; D: TRBD2; V: TRBV14
CDR3: CASSGLGAGQFF; J: TRBJ2-1; D: -; V: TRBV6-2/TRBV6-3
CDR3: CASRDGGLEEAFF; J: TRBJ1-1; D: -; V: TRBV11-3
CDR3: CASSPTGGGGYGYTF; J: TRBJ1-2; D: TRBD1; V: TRBV3-1/TRBV3-2
CDR3: CASSQGQFQETQYF; J: TRBJ2-5; D: -; V: TRBV4-3
CDR3: CASSYSWTGAGQPQHF; J: TRBJ1-5; D: TRBD1; V: TRBV6-2/TRBV6-3
CDR3: CASSQLQGLGGYTF; J: TRBJ1-2; D: -; V: TRBV3-1/TRBV3-2
CDR3: CAISNLQGLITEAFF; J: TRBJ1-1; D: TRBD1; V: TRBV10-3
CDR3: CASSDGTGGYYEQYF; J: TRBJ2-7; D: TRBD1; V: TRBV6-1
CDR3: CASSLADSLENTIYF; J: TRBJ1-3; D: -; V: TRBV28
CDR3: CASSLPTERLNTEAFF; J: TRBJ1-1; D: -; V: TRBV11-2
CDR3: CASSRPSVSSYNSPLHF; J: TRBJ1-6; D: -; V: TRBV6-6
CDR3: CASSLLSTNEKLFF; J: TRBJ1-4; D: -; V: TRBV5-1
CDR3: CASSLTGNTGELFF; J: TRBJ2-2; D: -; V: TRBV5-4
CDR3: CASSPPQLTAINEKLFF; J: TRBJ1-4; D: -; V: TRBV7-9